This paragraph reports one T cell receptor beta chain. Its target is not known. The record originates from a study of T-cell memory formation after mild COVID-19. Germline V gene sequence: CDR1 MNHEY, CDR2 SMNVEV (reference sequence). Trimming shortened V by 0 bases and J by 5 bases, and 11 bases separated the two germline ends. This CDR3 region has 14 residues. The study's findings and limits: CD8+ contracting clones occupied EMRA, while CD4+ ones occupied mainly CM and EM. Clones contracting over day 15 to 85 were CD4/CD8 balanced, with later expanders leaning CD4+.

5'RACE with constant-segment primers yielded barcoded, UMI-tagged TCR alpha and TCR beta cDNA libraries. TCRdb reprocessed the 5' RACE reads via MiXCR and lists one record per CDR3 protein. The repertoire holds 540,000 or so distinct CDR3 sequences, with about a fifth as singletons. The receptor was isolated from an adult woman who had mild COVID-19 (a few samples of this study predate the infection). Cell type and time point are not known. Sequenced material: PBMCs or a T cell subset sorted from them (not recorded which). V and J are TRBV27 and TRBJ2-7; D may be TRBD1 (5 bases). The CDR3 here is CASSLSGAGDEQYF. The CDR3 region has the DNA TGTGCCAGCAGTTTATCAGGGGCTGGCGACGAGCAGTACTTC.